What follows describes a single TCR beta chain. Its target is not known. The CDR3 covers 14 residues. Germline values: CDR1 LNHDA, CDR2 SQIVND (reference sequence). V lost 4 bases, J lost 4 bases, and 4 bases stayed unmatched. This sample is part of a study of identical twins. Broader study findings: For cord blood, abundant beta clonotypes had fewer insertions, unlike memory repertoires, which showed none. Beta out-of-frame sequences showed weaker excess twin sharing.

TCRdb reprocessed the 5' RACE reads via MiXCR and lists one record per CDR3 protein. The repertoire consists of some 500,000 distinct CDR3 sequences, with over 11% occurring once and the leading ten covering approximately 1%. A further study also used this sample, focusing on yellow fever vaccine responses in identical twins.

The sample taken for sequencing was CD4+ T cells sorted from blood. The TCR originated in a woman under 30 in good health. This chain uses TRBV19 with TRBJ2-3; 8 positions match TRBD2. The CDR3 loop is CASSNGGVPDTQYF. CDR3 in DNA: TGTGCCAGTAGTAACGGGGGGGTCCCAGATACGCAGTATTTT.